The TCR beta chain under discussion was sequenced for a study of cytomegalovirus exposure and HLA in healthy donors. The V segment lost 1 base and the J segment 5 bases; nucleotides outside the gene matches: 11. This CDR3 has 17 amino acids. The germline V gene encodes CDR1 MNHNS and CDR2 SASEGT. PCR employed 60 Vbeta and 13 Jbeta primers. The table came from immunoSEQ multiplex PCR; TCRdb's copy has only in-frame clones and leaves some out. The sample has under 75,000 clones. This chain connects TRBV6-1 to TRBJ2-5, with 9 nucleotides matching TRBD2. The origin of this receptor is a female donor in good health and CMV-seropositive. Sequenced sample: PBMCs. The CDR3 here is CASSEGVLAGRDETQYF. DNA for the CDR3: TGTGCCAGCAGTGAAGGCGTCCTAGCGGGGCGGGATGAGACCCAGTACTTC.